The entry below describes one T cell receptor (beta chain). Its specificity is not known. This record comes from a study of B cell selection in AIRE deficiency. Study results and caveats: Shared Treg sequences had shorter CDR3s, biased toward rearrangements with few non-templated insertions. Only about a tenth of roughly 3,700 shared Treg sequences were patient-specific; 31.6% healthy-specific.

CD4+CD127+ cells were sorted as the conventional CD4 T cells. In the authors' methods: Pooled conventional T cells gave about 11x10^4 patient and 1.5x10^5 or so donor TCRbeta sequences. Here immunoSEQ multiplex PCR was the method, and the copy in TCRdb shows in-frame clones only, minus some. The DNA was the basis for D and trimming; V, J and clone size are from that table. The sample has about 23,000 clones, 95% to 98% seen once. Trimming took off 1 base at V and 6 bases at J, with 10 bases between the two ends. Germline V lookup: CDR1 SGHTA, CDR2 FQGTGA. The CDR3 consists of 13 residues. The chain recombines TRBV7-3 with TRBJ2-7; TRBD1 or TRBD2 may be the D gene (5 bases each). The sequence derives from a human donor with AIRE deficiency. Material for sequencing was conventional CD4+ T cells sorted from PBMCs. CDR3 loop: CASSLKDGGEQYF. The DNA for the CDR3 is TGTGCCAGCAGCTTAAAGGATGGGGGCGAGCAGTACTTC.